The clone carrying this T cell receptor beta chain was seen repeatedly, ten times or more. This sample stems from a study of T-cell reconstitution after alpha-beta-depleted transplantation in children. As it was prepared, the TCRbeta library received unique molecular identifiers. TCRdb fed the PCR reads into MiXCR, producing one record per CDR3 protein. The repertoire consists of 150,000 to 250,000 distinct CDR3 sequences, with about 6% occurring once and the leading ten covering roughly 4.5%. The CDR3 loop spans 13 amino acids. Germline loops: CDR1 SQVTM, CDR2 ANQGSEA. The V and J ends lost 3 bases and 0 bases respectively, with 6 bases between them.

The chain couples TRBV29-1 to TRBJ2-1, with a possible D match to TRBD2 (5 bases). The sequence was collected from a girl under two years old with combined immunodeficiency, due to receive a stem cell transplant. The sample here was PBMCs, taken before TCRalphabeta/CD19-depleted stem cell transplant. CDR3 DNA: TGCAGCGTTGACGGGGTCTCCTACAATGAGCAGTTCTTC. Its protein is CSVDGVSYNEQFF.